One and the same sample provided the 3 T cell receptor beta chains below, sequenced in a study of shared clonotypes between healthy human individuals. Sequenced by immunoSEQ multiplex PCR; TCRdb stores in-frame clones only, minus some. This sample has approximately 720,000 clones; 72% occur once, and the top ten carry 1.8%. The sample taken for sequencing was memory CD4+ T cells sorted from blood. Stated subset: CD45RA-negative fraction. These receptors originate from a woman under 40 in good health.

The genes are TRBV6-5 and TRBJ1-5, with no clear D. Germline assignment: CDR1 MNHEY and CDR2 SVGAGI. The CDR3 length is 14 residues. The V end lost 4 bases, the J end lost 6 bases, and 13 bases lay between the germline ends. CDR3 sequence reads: CASSSGSGSQPQHF. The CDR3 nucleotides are TGTGCCAGCAGTTCGGGCAGCGGGAGTCAGCCCCAGCATTTT.

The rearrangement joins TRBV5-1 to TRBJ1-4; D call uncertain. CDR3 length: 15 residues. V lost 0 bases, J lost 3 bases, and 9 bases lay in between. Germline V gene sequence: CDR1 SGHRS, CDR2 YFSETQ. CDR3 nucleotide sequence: TGCGCCAGCAGCTTGGCCCTTGCGTCTAATGAAAAACTGTTTTTT. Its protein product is CASSLALASNEKLFF.

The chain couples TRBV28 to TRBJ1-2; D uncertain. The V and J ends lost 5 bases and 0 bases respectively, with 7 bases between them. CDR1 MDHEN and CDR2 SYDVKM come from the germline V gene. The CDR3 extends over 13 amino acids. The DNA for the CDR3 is TGTGCCAGCAGTGATCCAGCTAACTATGGCTACACCTTC. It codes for CASSDPANYGYTF.